The rows below give T cell receptor beta chains drawn from one sample of a study of blood T cell repertoires in COVID-19. Clones were sequenced by immunoSEQ multiplex PCR, and TCRdb holds only the in-frame ones, with some missing. This table has about 140,000 clones, less than 85% appearing once. The sequenced sample consisted of PBMCs or T cells enriched from blood (not recorded which). These TCRs come from a woman aged 18-29 years who had been exposed to COVID-19. Both conserved end residues are part of each CDR3. D genes are given only for firm matches. Clone sizes are given selectively: once, few, many, or a class where the clone is expanded.

size	V	J	D	CDR3	DNA
.	TRBV15	TRBJ2-5	.	CATSSSNEYQETQYF	TGTGCCACCAGCAGCTCCAATGAGTACCAAGAGACCCAGTACTTC
.	TRBV7-9	TRBJ2-1	.	CASNPRHEGYNEQFF	TGTGCCAGTAACCCGCGACATGAGGGCTACAATGAGCAGTTCTTC
.	TRBV5-1	TRBJ2-1	TRBD2	CASSLAGAEQFF	TGCGCCAGCAGCTTAGCGGGGGCTGAGCAGTTCTTC
few	TRBV11-2	TRBJ1-2	.	CASKSQRGISSLYGYTF	TGTGCCAGCAAGAGCCAAAGGGGGATTAGTAGTTTATATGGCTACACCTTC
few	TRBV4-1	TRBJ1-2	.	CASSQVSSGPSGYTF	TGCGCCAGCAGCCAAGTATCGTCAGGGCCCAGTGGCTACACCTTC
.	TRBV20-1	TRBJ2-5	TRBD1	CSASDPGQPLQETQYF	TGCAGTGCTAGTGACCCGGGACAGCCACTCCAAGAGACCCAGTACTTC
.	TRBV28	TRBJ2-1	TRBD2	CASSRRAGGINNEQFF	TGTGCCAGCAGTCGGCGGGCGGGAGGAATCAACAATGAGCAGTTCTTC
.	TRBV6-5	TRBJ2-7	.	CASSYSAGGYEQYF	TGTGCCAGCAGTTACTCAGCGGGTGGCTACGAGCAGTACTTC
.	TRBV18	TRBJ1-2	.	CASAPRSAGMYGYTF	TGTGCCAGCGCACCACGGTCTGCGGGGATGTATGGCTACACCTTC
.	TRBV5-4	TRBJ2-6	.	CASSPGTARSGANVLTF	TGTGCCAGCAGCCCCGGGACTGCGAGGTCTGGGGCCAACGTCCTGACTTTC
.	TRBV7-8	TRBJ1-5	TRBD1	CASSAGTGVLWPQHF	TGTGCCAGCAGCGCCGGGACAGGGGTTTTATGGCCCCAGCATTTT
.	TRBV4-1	TRBJ1-4	TRBD1	CASSQTGGLEKLFF	TGCGCCAGCAGCCAAACAGGGGGCTTGGAAAAACTGTTTTTT
.	TRBV18	TRBJ1-2	.	CASSPGTSGGSYGYTF	TGTGCCAGCTCACCAGGGACTTCGGGGGGCTCATATGGCTACACCTTC
.	TRBV4-1	TRBJ2-4	TRBD2	CASSQYTVAGKNIQYF	TGCGCCAGCAGCCAATATACGGTAGCGGGGAAAAACATTCAGTACTTC
.	TRBV10-3	TRBJ1-2	TRBD1	CAISELLGTGASNYGYTF	TGTGCCATCAGTGAACTACTAGGGACAGGGGCTTCTAACTATGGCTACACCTTC
.	TRBV12-3/TRBV12-4	TRBJ2-7	TRBD2	CASRGTKYEQYF	TGTGCCAGCAGAGGGACTAAGTACGAGCAGTACTTC
.	TRBV20-1	TRBJ1-2	.	CSARIRTSYTF	TGCAGTGCTCGCATCCGGACATCCTACACCTTC
.	TRBV3-1/TRBV3-2	TRBJ2-5	TRBD2	CASSQGLAGDSETQYF	TGTGCCAGCAGCCAAGGTCTAGCGGGAGATTCGGAGACCCAGTACTTC
.	TRBV4-1	TRBJ2-7	TRBD1	CASSVTGNPYEQYF	TGCGCCAGCAGTGTGACAGGGAACCCCTACGAGCAGTACTTC
few	TRBV7-3	TRBJ2-1	TRBD2	CASSLSSGRANEQFF	TGTGCCAGCAGCCTCTCTAGCGGGAGGGCCAATGAGCAGTTCTTC
.	TRBV7-9	TRBJ2-7	TRBD1	CASSLWPSGTGHYEQYF	TGTGCCAGCAGCTTATGGCCCTCCGGGACAGGCCACTACGAGCAGTACTTC
few	TRBV9	TRBJ2-1	TRBD2	CASSVAAGGPKDEQFF	TGTGCCAGCAGCGTAGCAGCGGGAGGGCCCAAGGATGAGCAGTTCTTC
once	TRBV9	TRBJ1-4	.	CASSVGGRGNEKLFF	TGTGCCAGCAGCGTCGGGGGACGCGGGAATGAAAAACTGTTTTTT
.	TRBV6-5	TRBJ1-2	TRBD1	CASSYGQGHYGYTF	TGTGCCAGCAGTTACGGACAGGGACACTATGGCTACACCTTC